One and the same sample provided the 5 T cell receptor beta chains below, sequenced in a study of T-cell reconstitution after alpha-beta-depleted transplantation in children. It was with unique molecular identifiers that the TCRbeta library was prepared. TCRdb called the PCR reads again in MiXCR, with one record for every CDR3 protein. The sample contains fewer than 550,000 distinct CDR3 sequences, roughly an eighth of which appear only once. The sample in question was PBMCs, mostly from graft donor cells, obtained 180 days after TCRalphabeta/CD19-depleted stem cell transplant. All receptors derive from a female patient aged 2 to 10 who had a stem cell transplant for aplastic anemia, so the T cells may come from the graft donor.

The rearrangement uses TRBV20-1 and TRBJ1-2; D is unclear. Between the trimmed V and J ends, which lost 6 bases and 4 bases, there was a span of 30 bases. Germline CDR1 is DFQATT and CDR2 is SNEGSKA (reference sequence). The CDR3 has 18 residues. Written as DNA, the CDR3 is TGCAGTGCGGGAAAGGGTGGGGTACCGACGCAGGTTCGCTATGGCTACACCTTC. Translating gives CSAGKGGVPTQVRYGYTF.

This chain connects TRBV11-3 to TRBJ2-7; D unclear. The germline V gene encodes CDR1 SGHNT and CDR2 YENEEA. The CDR3 runs to 13 residues. The ends were cut back, 0 bases at V and 2 bases at J, with 5 bases in the middle. The CDR3 is CASSLETAYEQYF. The CDR3 coding sequence is TGTGCCAGCAGCTTAGAAACAGCCTACGAGCAGTACTTC. Supplemented by reference TRBV11-3 and TRBJ2-7, the full variable domain reads EAGVVQSPRYKIIEKKQPVAFWCNPISGHNTLYWYLQNLGQGPELLIRYENEEAVDDSQLPKDRFSAERLKGVDSTLKIQPAELGDSAVYLCASSLETAYEQYFGPGTRLTVT.

This chain connects TRBV9 to TRBJ2-5; D assignment may be TRBD1 or TRBD2 (6 bases each). V lost 6 bases, J lost 5 bases, and 17 bases lay in between. The CDR3 consists of 14 residues. CDR1 and CDR2 from the germline V gene are SGDLS and YYNGEE. CDR3 bases: TGTGCCAGCAACTTAGGGGGGTGGCGGGAGACCCAGTACTTC. It is translated as CASNLGGWRETQYF.

The V gene is TRBV12-3 or TRBV12-4, the J gene TRBJ2-6, with D unresolved. The V gene lost 2 bases and the J gene lost 3 bases, with 14 bases spanning the gap. This CDR3 has 17 amino acids. CDR3: CASSLHGPCCGANVLTF. The CDR3 nucleotides are TGTGCCAGCAGTTTACACGGGCCCTGCTGTGGGGCCAACGTCCTGACTTTC.

Only a few counts were recorded for this clonotype. This rearrangement joins TRBV6-2 or TRBV6-3 to TRBJ1-5; no firm D call. With 0 bases removed from V and 8 bases from J, the gap between germline ends came to 17 bases. This CDR3 has 16 residues. The V gene's germline CDR1 is MNHEY and CDR2 SVGEGT. The CDR3 region has the DNA TGTGCCAGCAGTTACTCCCCTCATGACCGGAGGGAGCCCCAGCATTTT. Protein product: CASSYSPHDRREPQHF.